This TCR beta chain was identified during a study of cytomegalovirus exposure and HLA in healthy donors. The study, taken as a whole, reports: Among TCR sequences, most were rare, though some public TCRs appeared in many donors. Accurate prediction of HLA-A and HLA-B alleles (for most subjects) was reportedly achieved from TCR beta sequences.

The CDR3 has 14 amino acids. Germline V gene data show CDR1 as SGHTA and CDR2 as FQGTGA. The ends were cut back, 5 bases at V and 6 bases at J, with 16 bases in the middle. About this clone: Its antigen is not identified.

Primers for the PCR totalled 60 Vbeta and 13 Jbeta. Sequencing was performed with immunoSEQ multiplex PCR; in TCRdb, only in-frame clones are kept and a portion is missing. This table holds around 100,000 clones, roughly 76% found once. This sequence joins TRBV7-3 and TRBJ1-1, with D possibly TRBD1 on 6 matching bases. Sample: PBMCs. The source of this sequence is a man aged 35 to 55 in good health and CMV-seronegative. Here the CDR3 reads CASSRTENGAEAFF. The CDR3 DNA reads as TGTGCCAGCAGCCGGACAGAGAATGGGGCTGAAGCTTTCTTT.